These 2 T cell receptor beta chains share one sample of origin, sequenced in a study of cytotoxic CD8 clonotypes in ibrutinib-treated CLL. Generated by immunoSEQ multiplex PCR, the TCRdb table keeps only in-frame clones and is missing some. This table has about 300,000 clones, 76% appearing once. Sequencing was performed on PBMCs, taken at disease progression, from a patient treated with ibrutinib. The receptors here all came from a human donor with chronic lymphocytic leukemia.

The gene calls are TRBV15 and TRBJ1-2; the match to TRBD1 covers 7 bases. V was pared by 8 bases and J by 5 bases, with 11 bases of the junction left unmatched. Germline CDR1 is LNHNV and CDR2 is YYDKDF (reference sequence). CDR3 length equals 14 residues. DNA for the CDR3: TGTGCCACCGGGACGACAGGGTATGGATATGGCTACACCTTC. This sequence encodes CATGTTGYGYGYTF.

The chain joins TRBV11-3 to TRBJ2-2, with D possibly called TRBD1 or TRBD2 (5 bases each). The CDR3 covers 15 residues. V lost 3 bases to trimming and J lost 4 bases, with 12 bases between them. Germline V gives CDR1 SGHNT, CDR2 YENEEA. The CDR3 spells CASSFGGVGTGELFF. CDR3 nucleotide sequence: TGTGCCAGCAGCTTTGGGGGAGTGGGCACCGGGGAGCTGTTTTTT.